This T cell receptor beta chain was documented in a study of blood T cell repertoires in COVID-19. Per the original methods: Cell counts per sample came from amplifying reference gene primers. The method was immunoSEQ multiplex PCR; TCRdb's version includes in-frame clones alone and lacks a portion of them. V and J calls and clone size are given by that table; D and trimming were obtained from the DNA. This table holds around 75,000 clones, about four fifths found once. The length of the CDR3 is 15 residues. Trimming removed 3 bases from V and 4 bases from J, with 13 bases in between. The germline CDR1 and CDR2 sequences are SGHRS and YFSETQ. This clone was observed once.

The chain recombines TRBV5-1 with TRBJ1-4; maybe TRBD1 (5 bases). The sample comprised peripheral blood. This sequence was found in a man between 50 and 59 years old with COVID-19, enrolled during active disease. CDR3 residues: CASSSRPGYNEKLFF. The CDR3 nucleotides are TGCGCCAGCAGCTCACGACCAGGGTATAATGAAAAACTGTTTTTT.